This T cell receptor beta chain was sequenced during a study of breast tumors, draining lymph nodes, adjacent tissues (dated by TCRdb to 2015 to 2016). In the study overall: In breast cancer patients, the study compared the TCR beta repertoires of tumor, adjacent nontumor tissue and axillary lymph nodes. In human breast cancer, the study set out to evaluate how tumor, surrounding tissue and draining lymph node repertoires relate to one another and whether T cells may move between these sites.

The lymph node samples were taken from the axillary draining lymph nodes of breast cancer patients. The run used an Illumina HiSeq 2000. Multiplex PCR amplification was used to generate the TCR beta chain libraries. High-throughput sequencing was used to analyze the amplified TCR beta chain products. TCRdb reran the public reads through fastp at Q25 and MiXCR, keeping productive beta chains. Entries are consolidated by CDR3 protein sequence, retaining the most common genes and DNA. The sample profile shows 200,000 or so distinct CDR3 sequences; roughly 31% of them were found once. Jointly, the top ten make up roughly 4.3% of the sample. Study-wide findings and limitations: Tumor T-cell repertoires showed less diversity than lymph node repertoires and more diversity than nontumor tissue repertoires, and tumor T-cell repertoires showed preferential V and J gene usage. The study presented the conclusion that tumor T cells originate in lymph nodes as consistent with a hypothesis, not as something directly demonstrated. The similarity between tumor and nontumor tissue repertoires was significantly greater in luminal-like breast cancer than in basal-like breast cancer. The data were judged consistent with most tumor T cells deriving from the lymph node and then expanding within tumor tissue.

CDR1 SGDLS and CDR2 YYNGEE were looked up in the germline V gene. The trim is 3 bases for V and 4 bases for J, with a gap of 9 bases between the germline ends. Inclusive of the bounding cysteine and phenylalanine, the CDR3 is 13 residues long. The only DNA kept is the CDR3, 39 bases in frame from the first base. This clonotype was seen ten or more times. Its antigen has not been determined. There are no base qualities to consult, and no much larger clone falls within one base. Sample: axillary lymph node tissue. Recombination connected TRBV9 to TRBJ2-3; the D gene is perhaps TRBD1, on 6 matching bases. The origin of this receptor is a female donor with breast cancer. Some clones in this sample may be carry-over from other donors' samples. The CDR3 region has the sequence CASSGGPADTQYF. The DNA sequence is as follows: TGTGCCAGCAGCGGGGGGCCAGCAGATACGCAGTATTTT.